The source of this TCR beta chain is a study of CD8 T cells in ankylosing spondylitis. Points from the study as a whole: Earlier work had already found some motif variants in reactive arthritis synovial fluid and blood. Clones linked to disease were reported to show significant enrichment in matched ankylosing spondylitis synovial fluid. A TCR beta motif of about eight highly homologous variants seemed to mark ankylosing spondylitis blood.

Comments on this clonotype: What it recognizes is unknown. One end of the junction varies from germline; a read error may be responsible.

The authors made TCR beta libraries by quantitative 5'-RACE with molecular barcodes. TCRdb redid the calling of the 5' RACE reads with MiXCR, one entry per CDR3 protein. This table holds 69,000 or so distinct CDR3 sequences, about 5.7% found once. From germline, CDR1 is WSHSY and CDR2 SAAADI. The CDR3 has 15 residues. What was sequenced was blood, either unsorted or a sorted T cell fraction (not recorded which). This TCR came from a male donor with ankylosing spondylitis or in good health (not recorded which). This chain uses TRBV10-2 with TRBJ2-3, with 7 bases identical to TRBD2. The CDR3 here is CGSSESGGGPDTQYF. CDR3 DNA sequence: TGCGGCAGCAGTGAATCTGGCGGGGGTCCAGATACGCAGTATTTT.